A single sample gave rise to the 22 T cell receptor beta chains below, sequenced in a study of blood T cell repertoires in COVID-19. Generated by immunoSEQ multiplex PCR, the TCRdb table keeps only in-frame clones and is missing some. Altogether some 20,000 clones are present, about 86% being singletons, with the ten largest covering about 15%. The sequenced material came from peripheral blood. The receptor set was obtained from a man between 65 and 80 years old with acute or convalescent COVID-19.

The CDR3 here is CASSVSGRTVDTQYF. CDR3 DNA: TGCGCCAGCAGCGTTAGCGGGAGGACGGTAGATACGCAGTATTTT. The J gene is TRBJ2-3, the V gene TRBV5-1; 10 positions agree with TRBD2. The germline CDR1 and CDR2 sequences are SGHRS and YFSETQ. The CDR3 is 15 amino acids. V lost 4 bases, J lost 5 bases, and 7 bases stayed unmatched.

This chain links TRBV6-5 with TRBJ2-7; no definite D call. The CDR3 extends over 12 amino acids. Trimming pared 3 bases from V and 6 bases from J, leaving 9 bases between. CDR1 is MNHEY and CDR2 is SVGAGI in the germline V gene. For the CDR3, the DNA is TGTGCCAGCAGTTATGTGGCTGGCGAGCAGTACTTC. Translating it yields CASSYVAGEQYF.

This clone was counted only a few times. This chain connects TRBV5-4 to TRBJ2-1; 11 bases agree with TRBD2. Trimming cost V 1 base and J 12 bases; bases outside gene matches: 12. Germline lookup yields CDR1 SGHNT and CDR2 YYREEE (reference sequence). The CDR3 runs to 16 residues. CDR3 coding DNA: TGTGCCAGCAGCTTGACTAGCGGGAGCCTCCCGAGCCCGCAGTTCTTC. Protein: CASSLTSGSLPSPQFF.

The chain recombines TRBV5-4 with TRBJ1-6; D is possibly TRBD1 (5 bases). V was pared by 3 bases and J by 14 bases, with 21 bases between. The CDR3 consists of 15 residues. Germline lookup yields CDR1 SGHNT and CDR2 YYREEE (reference sequence). CDR3 amino acids: CASSSGRESGVTLHF. The CDR3, as DNA: TGTGCCAGCAGCTCGGGACGGGAGTCTGGAGTAACCCTCCACTTT.

This clone was observed a few times. The chain recombines TRBV9 with TRBJ1-4; 9 bases map to TRBD1. J was trimmed by 7 bases and V by 4 bases; bases with no gene match: 11. In germline, CDR1 is SGDLS, CDR2 YYNGEE. This CDR3 has 16 amino acids. This CDR3 reads CASSQGPGQGSEKLFF. The CDR3 bases are TGTGCCAGCAGCCAGGGCCCGGGACAGGGTAGTGAAAAACTGTTTTTT. Supplemented by reference TRBV9 and TRBJ1-4, the full variable domain reads DSGVTQTPKHLITATGQRVTLRCSPRSGDLSVYWYQQSLDQGLQFLIQYYNGEERAKGNILERFSAQQFPDLHSELNLSSLELGDSALYFCASSQGPGQGSEKLFFGSGTQLSVL.

V usage is TRBV7-9 and J usage is TRBJ2-6; D perhaps matches TRBD1 (6 bases). The germline V and J ends were trimmed by 0 bases and 3 bases, with 12 bases remaining between them. The CDR3 has 17 amino acids. Germline CDR1 and CDR2: SEHNR and FQNEAQ (reference sequence). The CDR3 DNA is TGTGCCAGCAGCTTAGCGCCACAGGGTGGTGGGGCCAACGTCCTGACTTTC. The encoded protein is CASSLAPQGGGANVLTF.

This chain connects TRBV28 to TRBJ1-5; 9 nucleotides match TRBD1. J gave up 5 bases and V 5 bases, and 7 bases lay outside the gene matches. Germline CDR1 MDHEN, CDR2 SYDVKM. The length of the CDR3 is 15 residues. The CDR3 protein is CASSVYRTGDQPQHF. CDR3 bases: TGTGCCAGCAGTGTGTACAGGACAGGGGATCAGCCCCAGCATTTT.

V usage is TRBV7-8 and J usage is TRBJ2-3; the match to TRBD1 covers 12 bases. Losses at the gene ends were 5 bases for V and 3 bases for J; bases not matched to a gene: 6. The length of the CDR3 is 16 residues. Germline lookup yields CDR1 SGHVS and CDR2 FQNEAQ. The chain's CDR3 is CASSLAGQGATDTQYF. As DNA, the CDR3 is TGTGCCAGCAGCCTGGCGGGACAGGGGGCGACAGATACGCAGTATTTT.

This clone has only a few counts. The V call is TRBV2, the J call TRBJ2-2; D perhaps matches TRBD1 (5 bases). Germline V gene sequence: CDR1 SNHLY, CDR2 FYNNEI. Deletions cut 2 bases from V and 5 bases from J, with 9 bases between. The CDR3 is 14 residues long. The CDR3 loop is CASSERQITGELFF. CDR3 nucleotides: TGTGCCAGCAGTGAACGACAGATAACCGGGGAGCTGTTTTTT. Using reference TRBV2 and TRBJ2-2 for the parts outside the CDR3, the full variable domain is EPEVTQTPSHQVTQMGQEVILRCVPISNHLYFYWYRQILGQKVEFLVSFYNNEISEKSEIFDDQFSVERPDGSNFTLKIRSTKLEDSAMYFCASSERQITGELFFGEGSRLTVL.

The chain combines TRBV6-5 with TRBJ2-2; TRBD1 is a possible D gene (5 bases). The V gene lost 7 bases and the J gene lost 5 bases, with 11 bases spanning the gap. The germline V gene has CDR1 MNHEY and CDR2 SVGAGI. The CDR3 sequence is 13 residues long. The DNA for the CDR3 is TGTGCCAGCATCGCGCGACAGACCGGGGAGCTGTTTTTT. Encoded protein: CASIARQTGELFF.

This clone came up once. J is TRBJ1-3 and V is TRBV11-2; 9 bases match TRBD1. CDR1 is SGHAT, CDR2 FQNNGV, per germline. The CDR3 spans 15 residues. V lost 2 bases and J lost 7; bases outside the gene matches: 6. The CDR3 DNA sequence: TGTGCCAGCAGCTTAAGGAGGGACAGGGAGAACACCATATATTTT. Its translation is CASSLRRDRENTIYF.

V and J are TRBV7-2 and TRBJ1-2; 8 bases are shared with TRBD1. The CDR3 runs to 15 residues. V trimming: 1 base; J trimming: 8 bases; junction bases outside the gene matches: 9. Germline lookup yields CDR1 SGHTA and CDR2 FQGNSA. The CDR3 protein is CASSLDSSRGQGYTF. CDR3 coding DNA: TGTGCCAGCAGCTTAGATTCGAGCAGGGGGCAGGGCTACACCTTC. The entire variable domain, with the rest obtained from reference TRBV7-2 and TRBJ1-2, is as follows: GAGVSQSPSNKVTEKGKDVELRCDPISGHTALYWYRQSLGQGLEFLIYFQGNSAPDKSGLPSDRFSAERTGGSVSTLTIQRTQQEDSAVYLCASSLDSSRGQGYTFGSGTRLTVV.

In its sample, this clone was seen a few times. V usage is TRBV21-1 and J usage is TRBJ1-1; the table's D call TRBD1 went unverified against the DNA. TRBV21-1 is marked as a pseudogene. The CDR3 consists of 13 residues. For the CDR3, the DNA is TGTGCCAGCAGCAAGGGGACAGGGCCTGAAGCTTTCTTT. The encoded protein is CASSKGTGPEAFF.

This chain connects TRBV27 to TRBJ2-5; 14 bases match TRBD2. Germline V gene lookup returns CDR1 MNHEY and CDR2 SMNVEV (reference sequence). CDR3 length equals 16 residues. Germline trimming cut 3 bases from V and 6 bases from J; bases unmatched to any gene: 6. The CDR3 coding sequence is TGTGCCAGCAGTTTCTTCGGGACTAGCGGGAGTAAGACCCAGTACTTC. It translates to CASSFFGTSGSKTQYF.

The V and J genes are TRBV7-9 and TRBJ1-4; tentatively, D is TRBD1 (5 bases). The germline V and J ends were trimmed by 1 base and 8 bases, with 14 bases remaining between them. Germline CDR1 and CDR2: SEHNR and FQNEAQ (reference sequence). This CDR3 spans 15 amino acids. CDR3 nucleotide sequence: TGTGCCAGCAGCTTAGGAGGTCAGGGCAAGGAAAAACTGTTTTTT. Encoded protein: CASSLGGQGKEKLFF.

The chain employs TRBV12-3 or TRBV12-4 and TRBJ1-2, with D tentatively TRBD1 (5 bases). V dropped 7 bases and J dropped 7 bases, with 10 bases sitting between them. CDR3 length: 11 amino acids. The DNA of the CDR3 is TGTGCCAGCAAGGGGCGCTTTGGCTACACCTTC. It is translated as CASKGRFGYTF.

The chain's CDR3 is CASSSLAGGPGGGELFF. CDR3 nucleotide sequence: TGTGCCAGCAGCTCCTTGGCGGGAGGGCCTGGGGGCGGGGAGCTGTTTTTT. V usage is TRBV4-2 and J usage is TRBJ2-2; TRBD2 matches at 9 bases. J was trimmed by 7 bases and V by 5 bases; bases with no gene match: 14. The CDR3 length is 17 residues. Germline V gene sequence: CDR1 LGHNA, CDR2 YNFKEQ.

The chain carries TRBV2 and TRBJ1-1, with 9 positions matching TRBD1. J was trimmed by 4 bases and V by 6 bases; bases with no gene match: 6. From germline, CDR1 is SNHLY and CDR2 FYNNEI. CDR3 length: 14 residues. CDR3 in amino acids: CASSGQGRITEAFF. CDR3 sequence (DNA): TGTGCCAGCAGCGGACAGGGGAGGATCACTGAAGCTTTCTTT.

This clone has only one observation. This chain uses TRBV27 with TRBJ2-7; 7 nucleotides line up with TRBD2. The CDR3 has 14 amino acids. Germline-derived CDR1 and CDR2 are MNHEY and SMNVEV (reference sequence). Losses at the gene ends were 2 bases for V and 6 bases for J; bases not matched to a gene: 7. The DNA of the CDR3 is TGTGCCAGCAGTTTAATGGCATGGGGGGGCGAGCAGTACTTC. Amino acids: CASSLMAWGGEQYF.

The rearrangement joins TRBV6-2 or TRBV6-3 to TRBJ1-6; D call uncertain. In germline, CDR1 is MNHEY, CDR2 SVGEGT. This CDR3 is built from 17 residues. V lost 5 bases to trimming and J lost 0 bases, with 14 bases between them. CDR3 nucleotide sequence: TGTGCCAGCAGTCTACAGACGAAGAGCTCCTATAATTCACCCCTCCACTTT. The encoded protein is CASSLQTKSSYNSPLHF.

The chain recombines TRBV6-5 with TRBJ1-5; D gene uncertain. CDR3 length equals 15 residues. Germline-derived CDR1 and CDR2 are MNHEY and SVGAGI. The ends were cut back, 5 bases at V and 0 bases at J, with 11 bases in the middle. Written as DNA, the CDR3 is TGTGCCAGCAGTCTAACAGTTTATAGCAATCAGCCCCAGCATTTT. Translation: CASSLTVYSNQPQHF.

CDR3 nucleotide sequence: TGTGCCAGCAGCGCCAGGGAGAACACTGAAGCTTTCTTT. Protein sequence: CASSARENTEAFF. V gene TRBV4-2 combines with J gene TRBJ1-1; a weak D match, TRBD1 (5 bases). V was pared by 5 bases and J by 1 base, with 8 bases between. CDR1 and CDR2 from the germline V gene are LGHNA and YNFKEQ. The CDR3 runs 13 residues.